This entry is about one TCR beta chain. The antigen is unknown. The sample originates from a study of T cells in Graves' hyperthyroidism and ophthalmopathy. Germline V lookup: CDR1 SGHTA, CDR2 FQGNSA. The CDR3 spans 17 residues. The germline V and J ends were trimmed by 4 bases and 1 base, with 16 bases remaining between them. Study findings and constraints: A 13 V-J signature model discriminated ophthalmopathy versus stable hyperthyroidism.

Authors of the study amplified TCR beta CDR3 regions from RNA transcripts. The HTBI primer set served for first-round RT-PCR of the TCR CDR3. TCRdb re-analysed the multiplex PCR reads in MiXCR, keeping a single row per CDR3 protein. The sample lists approximately 500,000 distinct CDR3 sequences, about 45% occurring once. Graves' hyperthyroidism showing no ophthalmopathy progression within 18 months was considered stable. The gene calls are TRBV7-2 and TRBJ2-2; D gene ambiguous. Sequencing used peripheral blood or thyroid tissue (not recorded which). The TCR comes from a young woman with Graves' hyperthyroidism. The CDR3 region has the DNA TGTGCCAGCAGCTCACTCCGGTCCAGCATGAACACCGGGGAGCTGTTTTTT. This codes for CASSSLRSSMNTGELFF.